Listed below are T cell receptor beta chains from one sample, sequenced in a study of human T cells and chemical hapten exposure. TCRdb itself ran the RACE reads through MiXCR, one entry per CDR3 protein. The data hold a few hundred thousand distinct CDR3 sequences, with around 9.3% observed a single time. The sequenced sample was whole blood, obtained in connection with sensitization to the hapten diphenylcyclopropenone (DPC). All receptors come from a woman aged 40 to 55 with alopecia areata. Some clones in this sample may be carry-over from other donors' samples. Each CDR3 is given with its conserved first and last residue. The D gene is left open where the match is weak. Where a row states a size, it is once, few, many or the class of an expanded clone; other rows omit it.

>TRBD1|TRBV28|TRBJ2-7|many
CASSLNRGDEQYF
TGTGCCAGCAGCCTAAACAGGGGCGACGAGCAGTACTTC
>TRBD2|TRBV5-1|TRBJ2-7|.
CASSQLADNSYEQYF
TGCGCCAGCAGCCAGCTAGCGGACAACTCCTACGAGCAGTACTTC
>TRBD1|TRBV20-1|TRBJ1-5|many
CSARKGDRQPQHF
TGCAGTGCCCGAAAGGGGGACAGACAGCCCCAGCATTTT
>.|TRBV28|TRBJ2-4|few
CASSRGGAKNIQYF
TGTGCCAGCAGTAGAGGGGGGGCCAAAAACATTCAGTACTTC
>TRBD1|TRBV7-9|TRBJ2-7|few
CASSWTGMYEQYF
TGTGCCAGCAGTTGGACAGGGATGTACGAGCAGTACTTC
>.|TRBV7-8|TRBJ2-3|many
CASSFPRGTLPGADTQYF
TGTGCCAGCAGCTTCCCCAGAGGGACCCTCCCGGGCGCAGATACGCAGTATTTT
>TRBD1|TRBV4-2|TRBJ1-1|many
CASSPKGAGEGRPEAFF
TGTGCCAGCAGCCCAAAGGGGGCAGGGGAAGGTAGACCTGAAGCTTTCTTT
>TRBD2|TRBV28|TRBJ2-1|few
CASRRSGATYNEQFF
TGTGCCAGCAGAAGGAGCGGGGCGACCTACAATGAGCAGTTCTTC
>TRBD1|TRBV7-9|TRBJ1-5|many
CASSSQGGGNQPQHF
TGTGCCAGCAGCTCACAGGGGGGAGGCAATCAGCCCCAGCATTTT
>.|TRBV12-3/TRBV12-4|TRBJ2-7|.
CASSVGSGYEQYF
TGTGCCAGCAGCGTTGGTTCAGGCTACGAGCAGTACTTC
>.|TRBV5-1|TRBJ2-1|.
CASSISGEQFF
TGCGCCAGCAGCATTTCCGGTGAGCAGTTCTTC
>.|TRBV10-3|TRBJ2-1|.
CAIRRQAEQFF
TGTGCCATCAGGAGACAGGCCGAGCAGTTCTTC